Presented here are 19 T cell receptor beta chains from one specimen sequenced in a study of T cell responses to AZD1222 COVID-19 vaccine. Some clones are missing from TCRdb's copy, which holds only in-frame ones; the method was immunoSEQ multiplex PCR. Among approximately 140,000 clones listed, approximately 93% were seen once. This specimen was peripheral blood, taken on day 0 of MenACWY control vaccination. The origin of the receptors is an adult in good health.

CDR3 bases: TGTGCCAGCAGCTTGACAGGGGAGGGTAATGAAAAACTGTTTTTT. Protein product: CASSLTGEGNEKLFF. V usage is TRBV5-5 and J usage is TRBJ1-4, with 7 bases lining up with TRBD1. The CDR3 loop spans 15 amino acids. J gave up 4 bases and V 1 base, and 4 bases lay outside the gene matches. Germline lookup yields CDR1 SGHKS and CDR2 YYEKEE (reference sequence).

The chain uses TRBV5-4 and TRBJ2-1, with 8 bases matching TRBD2. V lost 3 bases and J lost 6; bases outside the gene matches: 5. The germline gives CDR1 SGHNT, CDR2 YYREEE (reference sequence). CDR3 length: 14 amino acids. CDR3: CASSSHGGGNEQFF. In DNA form, the CDR3 reads TGTGCCAGCAGCTCCCACGGGGGGGGCAATGAGCAGTTCTTC.

The table lists this clone with a count of one. The V gene is TRBV5-6, the J gene TRBJ1-5; no firm D call. V was cut by 0 bases and J by 3 bases, with 4 bases left in between. This CDR3 spans 13 amino acids. Germline CDR1 is SGHDT and CDR2 is YYEEEE. This CDR3 reads CASSLAPNQPQHF. CDR3 sequence (DNA): TGTGCCAGCAGCTTGGCCCCCAATCAGCCCCAGCATTTT.

CDR3: CASSVTGGSTEAFF. The CDR3 DNA reads as TGTGCCAGCAGTGTCACAGGGGGGAGCACTGAAGCTTTCTTT. The chain joins TRBV25-1 to TRBJ1-1; TRBD1 matches 8 bases. Losses at the gene ends were 4 bases for V and 4 bases for J; bases not matched to a gene: 5. This CDR3 comprises 14 residues. In germline, CDR1 is MGHDK, CDR2 SYGVNS.

The genes are TRBV3-1 (or the pseudogene TRBV3-2) and TRBJ2-3; 10 bases match TRBD2. Germline assignment: CDR1 LGHDT and CDR2 YNNKEL (reference sequence). The V segment lost 1 base and the J segment 0 bases; nucleotides outside the gene matches: 10. The CDR3 is made up of 19 amino acids. CDR3 sequence reads: CASSQAVSGGWSSTDTQYF. The CDR3 DNA reads as TGTGCCAGCAGCCAAGCAGTTAGCGGGGGGTGGTCTAGCACAGATACGCAGTATTTT.

The V call is TRBV2, the J call TRBJ2-3; no firm D call. V lost 10 bases, J lost 3 bases, and 14 bases lay in between. Per the germline V gene, CDR1 is SNHLY and CDR2 is FYNNEI. This CDR3 region has 13 residues. The CDR3 protein is CANADGDTDTQYF. As DNA, the CDR3 is TGTGCCAACGCTGACGGTGATACAGATACGCAGTATTTT.

This clone was found once. The chain joins TRBV28 to TRBJ2-7, with D possibly matching TRBD2 (6 bases). Germline values: CDR1 MDHEN, CDR2 SYDVKM. CDR3 length: 14 residues. Between the trimmed V and J ends, which lost 6 bases and 2 bases, there was a span of 14 bases. As DNA, the CDR3 is TGTGCCAGCAGACCTTCAGGGAGGCCCTACGAGCAGTACTTC. Its translation is CASRPSGRPYEQYF.

The V and J genes are TRBV9 and TRBJ2-1; 10 bases fit TRBD2. CDR3 length equals 16 residues. Germline CDR1 SGDLS, CDR2 YYNGEE. J lost 2 bases, V lost 3 bases, and 5 bases had no gene match. The DNA for the CDR3 is TGTGCCAGCAGCGCTCTAGCGGGAGCCACCTACAATGAGCAGTTCTTC. Its protein product is CASSALAGATYNEQFF.

This chain links TRBV5-4 with TRBJ1-4; D might be TRBD1 (6 bases). CDR3 length: 16 amino acids. V was clipped by 4 bases and J by 0 bases, with 13 bases between them. Germline V gene lookup returns CDR1 SGHNT and CDR2 YYREEE (reference sequence). CDR3 amino acids: CASSRWTDSTNEKLFF. The DNA of the CDR3 is TGTGCCAGCAGCCGGTGGACAGATTCAACTAATGAAAAACTGTTTTTT.

This chain links TRBV7-9 with TRBJ2-2, with 12 bases lining up with TRBD2. The CDR3 is 16 residues long. Germline assignment: CDR1 SEHNR and CDR2 FQNEAQ (reference sequence). With V trimmed by 5 bases and J by 1 base, 2 bases remained unmatched. CDR3: CASSLGLAGNTGELFF. As DNA, the CDR3 is TGTGCCAGCAGCCTGGGACTAGCGGGGAACACCGGGGAGCTGTTTTTT.

CDR3 DNA: TGTGCCAGCAGCTTTAGATCCTTCGAAGCTTTCTTT. Its protein product is CASSFRSFEAFF. This chain joins TRBV28 and TRBJ1-1; D is ambiguous. Germline V CDR1 and CDR2: MDHEN, SYDVKM. V lost 6 bases, J lost 8 bases, and 13 bases lay in between. The CDR3 extends over 12 amino acids.

The chain couples TRBV28 to TRBJ1-1, with a weak D call TRBD1 (5 bases). Looked up from germline, CDR1 is MDHEN and CDR2 is SYDVKM. The V gene lost 3 bases and the J gene lost 11 bases, with 13 bases spanning the gap. The CDR3 extends over 12 amino acids. CDR3 bases: TGTGCCAGCAGTTTTAGTGCCAGGGAGGCTTTCTTT. The encoded protein is CASSFSAREAFF.

The chain has TRBV6-1 and TRBJ1-2; unclear D gene. The germline gives CDR1 MNHNS, CDR2 SASEGT. The CDR3 extends over 13 amino acids. The V end was cut by 5 bases, the J end by 0 bases, with 7 bases between. CDR3 in DNA: TGTGCCAGCAGTCCGCAAGCTAACTATGGCTACACCTTC. Encoded protein: CASSPQANYGYTF.

This chain joins TRBV30 and TRBJ1-5; the D gene is possibly TRBD1 (6 bases). With 2 bases removed from V and 6 bases from J, the gap between germline ends came to 14 bases. This CDR3 spans 14 amino acids. Germline lookup yields CDR1 GTSNPN and CDR2 SVGIG (reference sequence). Written as DNA, the CDR3 is TGTGCCTGGAGTCGACTTGGAGGGGGTCAGCCCCAGCATTTT. This gives the protein CAWSRLGGGQPQHF.

The genes are TRBV6-4 and TRBJ2-1; D not certain. The CDR3 loop spans 16 amino acids. The V and J ends lost 0 bases and 4 bases respectively, with 13 bases between them. The germline gives CDR1 MRHNA, CDR2 SNTAGT. The chain's CDR3 is CASSDSSSGSYNEQFF. The CDR3 DNA reads TGTGCCAGCAGTGACTCGTCTAGTGGATCGTACAATGAGCAGTTCTTC.

The chain recombines TRBV2 with TRBJ1-5, with TRBD1 matching 12 bases. This CDR3 is built from 17 residues. CDR1 and CDR2 from the germline V gene are SNHLY and FYNNEI. V trimming: 6 bases; J trimming: 5 bases; junction bases outside the gene matches: 11. The DNA of the CDR3 is TGTGCCAGCAGGGGGGACAGGGGGCAGGTTAGGGATCAGCCCCAGCATTTT. This codes for CASRGDRGQVRDQPQHF. The full variable domain, rest sourced from reference TRBV2 and TRBJ1-5, is EPEVTQTPSHQVTQMGQEVILRCVPISNHLYFYWYRQILGQKVEFLVSFYNNEISEKSEIFDDQFSVERPDGSNFTLKIRSTKLEDSAMYFCASRGDRGQVRDQPQHFGDGTRLSIL.

This clone was counted a single time. The chain has TRBV5-1 and TRBJ2-5, with a weak D call TRBD2 (5 bases). The V and J ends lost 3 bases and 4 bases respectively, with 28 bases between them. Germline assignment: CDR1 SGHRS and CDR2 YFSETQ. There are 19 residues in the CDR3. The CDR3 spells CASSSRGEDFEGTGETQYF. Written as DNA, the CDR3 is TGCGCCAGCAGCTCACGGGGAGAGGATTTTGAGGGAACGGGAGAGACCCAGTACTTC.

The chain uses TRBV3-1 (or the pseudogene TRBV3-2) and TRBJ2-1; 11 nucleotides line up with TRBD2. Germline loops: CDR1 LGHDT, CDR2 YNNKEL (reference sequence). The length of the CDR3 is 17 residues. Losses at the gene ends were 0 bases for V and 7 bases for J; bases not matched to a gene: 8. This CDR3 is CASSQDQLAGVWNEQFF. The CDR3, as DNA: TGTGCCAGCAGCCAAGATCAACTAGCGGGAGTATGGAATGAGCAGTTCTTC.

The chain has TRBV12-3 or TRBV12-4 and TRBJ1-2; D may be TRBD1 (5 bases). V gave up 7 bases and J gave up 4 bases, with 13 bases separating them. The CDR3 spans 13 residues. The CDR3 region is CASKPGGTYGYTF. CDR3 bases: TGTGCCAGCAAGCCGGGAGGGACCTATGGCTACACCTTC.